Listed below are T cell receptor beta chains from one sample, sequenced in a study of vaccination effects on CD4 cells after COVID-19. Measured with immunoSEQ multiplex PCR; TCRdb has only the in-frame clones, and not every one. The sample shows roughly 34,000 clones, roughly four fifths of them seen only once. No antigen has been assigned to these receptors. The specimen comprised CD4+ T cells from PBMCs cultured with HCoV-NL63 spike peptides, sampled after COVID-19 vaccination. The origin of the receptors is a human donor who received a COVID-19 vaccine. Some clones in this sample may be carry-over from other donors' samples. CDR3s include the opening cysteine and the closing phenylalanine or tryptophan. The D gene is left open where the match is weak. Not all rows give a size; the values are once, few, many and, for expanded clones, a class.

J	length	V	D	size	CDR3	DNA
TRBJ1-2	16	TRBV30	-	-	CAWSVLQVATLSGYTF	TGTGCCTGGAGTGTCTTACAGGTCGCAACTCTGTCCGGCTACACCTTC
TRBJ1-2	13	TRBV5-5	-	once	CASSLVTGMGYTF	TGTGCCAGCAGCTTGGTAACAGGGATGGGCTACACCTTC
TRBJ1-2	13	TRBV7-8	-	-	CASSLHPLDGYTF	TGTGCCAGCAGCTTACATCCCCTTGATGGCTACACCTTC
TRBJ2-1	20	TRBV6-2/TRBV6-3	TRBD2	few	CASSFVQLAASSGDYNEQFF	TGTGCCAGCAGTTTTGTACAACTAGCAGCTTCTAGCGGGGACTACAATGAGCAGTTCTTC
TRBJ1-2	15	TRBV11-1	-	-	CASSQDILANYGYTF	TGTGCCAGCAGCCAGGACATTTTAGCTAACTATGGCTACACCTTC
TRBJ1-1	16	TRBV7-9	-	-	CASSLGQGSGNTEAFF	TGTGCCAGCAGCTTAGGGCAGGGTTCGGGGAACACTGAAGCTTTCTTT
TRBJ2-1	11	TRBV4-1	-	-	CASSLVSEQFF	TGCGCCAGCAGCCTAGTAAGTGAGCAGTTCTTC
TRBJ1-2	14	TRBV5-1	TRBD1	-	CASSPYQDRDGYTF	TGCGCCAGCAGCCCCTACCAGGACAGGGATGGCTACACCTTC
TRBJ2-5	15	TRBV7-2	TRBD2	-	CASSTRTSGDETQYF	TGTGCCAGCAGCACGCGCACTAGCGGGGATGAGACCCAGTACTTC
TRBJ2-5	14	TRBV24-1	-	-	CATSDLKEKETQYF	TGTGCCACCAGTGATTTGAAGGAGAAGGAGACCCAGTACTTC
TRBJ1-2	13	TRBV7-9	-	-	CASSLDASYGYTF	TGTGCCAGCAGCTTAGATGCGAGCTATGGCTACACCTTC
TRBJ1-1	14	TRBV19	-	-	CASSNSPGNTEAFF	TGTGCCAGTAGTAATTCCCCAGGGAACACTGAAGCTTTCTTT
TRBJ2-3	15	TRBV28	-	-	CASSSREFGTDTQYF	TGTGCCAGCAGTTCCAGGGAGTTTGGCACAGATACGCAGTATTTT
TRBJ1-1	13	TRBV5-1	-	-	CASSPQTNTEAFF	TGCGCCAGCAGCCCCCAGACGAACACTGAAGCTTTCTTT
TRBJ2-5	17	TRBV5-1	TRBD2	-	CASSSTGGSGGQETQYF	TGCGCCAGCAGCTCGACCGGAGGGTCGGGAGGCCAAGAGACCCAGTACTTC
TRBJ2-3	14	TRBV3-1/TRBV3-2	TRBD2	-	CASRRGVFTDTQYF	TGTGCCAGCAGGCGGGGGGTGTTCACAGATACGCAGTATTTT
TRBJ1-5	14	TRBV20-1	-	few	CSASYTGQNQPQHF	TGCAGTGCTAGTTACACAGGACAAAATCAGCCCCAGCATTTT
TRBJ1-1	13	TRBV7-9	-	-	CASSLSGNPGAFF	TGTGCCAGCAGCTTGTCAGGAAATCCAGGAGCTTTCTTT
TRBJ2-5	13	TRBV9	-	once	CASSVASRETQYF	TGTGCCAGCAGCGTAGCTTCCCGGGAGACCCAGTACTTC
TRBJ1-5	13	TRBV9	-	-	CASSATQDQPQHF	TGTGCCAGCAGCGCAACACAAGATCAGCCCCAGCATTTT
TRBJ1-6	15	TRBV5-4	-	-	CASSPLQGFPSGLHF	TGTGCCAGCAGCCCGCTTCAGGGGTTTCCCTCGGGCCTCCACTTT
TRBJ2-3	15	TRBV9	TRBD1	few	CASNSGTASTDTQYF	TGTGCCAGCAACTCCGGGACAGCTAGCACAGATACGCAGTATTTT
TRBJ1-1	14	TRBV11-1	TRBD1	-	CASSSSRDRAEAFF	TGTGCCAGCAGCTCGAGCCGGGACAGGGCTGAAGCTTTCTTT
TRBJ2-5	16	TRBV30	TRBD1	-	CAWSPGTVNYKETQYF	TGTGCCTGGAGTCCCGGGACAGTTAACTACAAAGAGACCCAGTACTTC
TRBJ1-1	13	TRBV10-3	-	-	CALRAGEGTEAFF	TGTGCCCTTAGGGCAGGGGAAGGGACTGAAGCTTTCTTT
TRBJ2-5	14	TRBV5-1	TRBD1	-	CASSQGTGESIQYF	TGCGCCAGCAGCCAAGGGACAGGTGAAAGTATCCAGTACTTC
TRBJ1-4	16	TRBV3-1/TRBV3-2	-	once	CASSQRTGVYNEKLFF	TGTGCCAGCAGCCAAAGGACGGGGGTTTATAATGAAAAACTGTTTTTT
TRBJ1-4	15	TRBV19	-	-	CASSSRRDATEKLFF	TGTGCCAGTAGTTCCCGCCGGGACGCGACAGAAAAACTGTTTTTT
TRBJ2-5	15	TRBV20-1	TRBD2	-	CSASRAGGLQETQYF	TGCAGTGCTAGTAGAGCGGGGGGACTCCAAGAGACCCAGTACTTC
TRBJ2-3	15	TRBV19	TRBD2	-	CASSIVSGALDTQYF	TGTGCCAGTAGTATTGTTAGCGGGGCCCTAGATACGCAGTATTTT
TRBJ1-5	13	TRBV2	-	-	CASDRGSNQPQHF	TGTGCCAGCGACCGGGGCTCAAATCAGCCCCAGCATTTT
TRBJ1-2	15	TRBV4-1	-	-	CASSQDGVRDGGYTF	TGCGCCAGCAGCCAAGACGGTGTTAGGGATGGCGGCTACACCTTC
TRBJ1-1	14	TRBV7-9	-	-	CASSLQGRNTEAFF	TGTGCCAGCAGCCTACAGGGTCGGAACACTGAAGCTTTCTTT
TRBJ2-3	15	TRBV7-8	-	-	CASSLQGIRGDTQYF	TGTGCCAGCAGCTTACAGGGAATTAGGGGAGATACGCAGTATTTT
TRBJ1-2	14	TRBV24-1	TRBD1	-	CATSDPTGGWGYTF	TGTGCCACCAGTGACCCGACAGGGGGCTGGGGCTACACCTTC
TRBJ1-2	13	TRBV18	-	-	CASSPQGTDGYTF	TGTGCCAGCTCACCCCAGGGAACGGATGGCTACACCTTC
TRBJ2-2	15	TRBV6-5	TRBD1	few	CASSYDRGIPGELFF	TGTGCCAGCAGTTACGACAGGGGAATTCCCGGGGAGCTGTTTTTT
TRBJ2-3	19	TRBV11-2	-	-	CASSSYDTLGMVYTDTQYF	TGTGCCAGCAGCTCATACGACACCTTAGGGATGGTATACACAGATACGCAGTATTTT
TRBJ1-2	17	TRBV24-1	TRBD1	once	CATSDTLSGGSGGGYTF	TGTGCCACCAGTGATACTCTCTCAGGGGGCTCTGGCGGTGGCTACACCTTC
TRBJ2-3	15	TRBV27	-	-	CASSFRDPASDTQYF	TGTGCCAGCAGTTTCAGGGACCCAGCGTCAGATACGCAGTATTTT
TRBJ2-1	16	TRBV6-5	-	-	CASSYWRTQSYNEQFF	TGTGCCAGCAGTTACTGGCGGACCCAGAGCTACAATGAGCAGTTCTTC